The rows below give T cell receptor beta chains drawn from one sample of a study of cytomegalovirus exposure and HLA in healthy donors. Here immunoSEQ multiplex PCR was the method, and the copy in TCRdb shows in-frame clones only, minus some. Found here are approximately 150,000 clones, roughly 80% of them singletons; the top ten hold about 10%. The sample comprised PBMCs. Receptors originate from a man under 40 in good health and CMV-seropositive. CDR3s include the opening cysteine and the closing phenylalanine or tryptophan. The D gene is left open where the match is weak. Clone size appears in some rows only: once, few, many, or a class for an expanded clone.

cdr3_aa: CASSFQDRGRGDTQYF; cdr3_nt: TGTGCCAGTAGCTTTCAGGACAGGGGGCGTGGAGATACGCAGTATTTT; d_call: TRBD1; j_call: TRBJ2-3; v_call: TRBV19; clone_size: NA
cdr3_aa: CASGARGGNTGELFF; cdr3_nt: TGTGCCAGCGGGGCGAGGGGGGGGAACACCGGGGAGCTGTTTTTT; d_call: NA; j_call: TRBJ2-2; v_call: TRBV2; clone_size: NA
cdr3_aa: CASTRDSQPVKEQFF; cdr3_nt: TGTGCCAGCACCCGGGACAGCCAGCCCGTCAAGGAGCAGTTCTTC; d_call: TRBD1; j_call: TRBJ2-1; v_call: TRBV2; clone_size: NA
cdr3_aa: CASSLDTAGGRNEQFF; cdr3_nt: TGTGCCAGCAGCTTGGATACAGCGGGAGGGCGTAATGAGCAGTTCTTC; d_call: TRBD2; j_call: TRBJ2-1; v_call: TRBV5-8; clone_size: NA
cdr3_aa: CATSRYLSGGADNQPQHF; cdr3_nt: TGTGCCACCAGCCGATACTTATCGGGGGGGGCGGACAATCAGCCCCAGCATTTT; d_call: NA; j_call: TRBJ1-5; v_call: TRBV15; clone_size: NA
cdr3_aa: CASSLGGRIDTQYF; cdr3_nt: TGTGCCAGCAGCTTAGGCGGGAGAATAGATACGCAGTATTTT; d_call: TRBD2; j_call: TRBJ2-3; v_call: TRBV5-4; clone_size: NA
cdr3_aa: CASSLGGHGGEQYF; cdr3_nt: TGTGCCAGCAGCTTAGGGGGGCACGGCGGAGAGCAGTACTTC; d_call: NA; j_call: TRBJ2-7; v_call: TRBV11-3; clone_size: NA
cdr3_aa: CASSPLLGAGGTDTQYF; cdr3_nt: TGTGCCAGCAGCCCCCTATTAGGGGCGGGAGGCACAGATACGCAGTATTTT; d_call: TRBD2; j_call: TRBJ2-3; v_call: TRBV9; clone_size: NA
cdr3_aa: CASSVNTGEKLFF; cdr3_nt: TGTGCCAGCAGCGTAAATACAGGAGAAAAACTGTTTTTT; d_call: NA; j_call: TRBJ1-4; v_call: TRBV9; clone_size: NA
cdr3_aa: CASSLDPGPASVSYNEQFF; cdr3_nt: TGCGCCAGCAGCTTGGATCCTGGGCCCGCTTCTGTCTCCTACAATGAGCAGTTCTTC; d_call: NA; j_call: TRBJ2-1; v_call: TRBV5-1; clone_size: once
cdr3_aa: CASGKDSSFNYGYTF; cdr3_nt: TGTGCCAGTGGAAAGGACAGCTCCTTTAACTATGGCTACACCTTC; d_call: NA; j_call: TRBJ1-2; v_call: TRBV7-8; clone_size: few
cdr3_aa: CASSYRHRGREKLFF; cdr3_nt: TGTGCCAGCAGTTACCGTCACAGGGGGCGGGAAAAACTGTTTTTT; d_call: TRBD1; j_call: TRBJ1-4; v_call: TRBV6-5; clone_size: NA
cdr3_aa: CASKRFRDRQPQHF; cdr3_nt: TGTGCCAGCAAAAGATTCCGGGACAGACAGCCCCAGCATTTT; d_call: TRBD1; j_call: TRBJ1-5; v_call: TRBV2; clone_size: NA
cdr3_aa: CASSEQGPGTEAFF; cdr3_nt: TGTGCCAGCAGTGAACAGGGCCCAGGCACTGAAGCTTTCTTT; d_call: NA; j_call: TRBJ1-1; v_call: TRBV2; clone_size: NA